This paragraph covers one T cell receptor (beta chain) sequence. Its antigen is undetermined. This entry is derived from a study of beta chain features in type 1 diabetes. Study background: Across the samples, 90 million to 120 million sorted cells were examined in total. Study-level points and caveats: TCRB CDR3s were moderately but significantly shorter in Type 1 diabetes patients in all four CD4+ subsets. Sequencing from cDNA could over-represent high-TCR-expressing cells. Fewer junction insertions and more nucleotide deletions appeared in type 1 diabetes patients.

Staining for CD45RO/CCR7/CD25/CD127/CD95/CD27 allowed sorting of CD4+ naive, central memory, regulatory and stem cell-like memory cells. This CDR3 is built from 14 residues. Germline V lookup: CDR1 SGHTA, CDR2 FQGNSA. The V end lost 4 bases, the J end lost 4 bases, and 11 bases lay between the germline ends. Of the isolated RNA, all was reverse transcribed, and so the sequenced material was expressed TCRB transcripts. The repertoire was sequenced with immunoSEQ multiplex PCR; TCRdb's copy has only in-frame clones and lacks some. This repertoire shows some 660,000 clones, over 13% found once; its top ten account for just under 0.04%.

Specimen: naive CD4+ T cells from blood. The rearrangement links TRBV7-2 to TRBJ2-4; D possibly corresponds to TRBD2 (5 bases). The receptor comes from a man between 18 and 29 years old with type 1 diabetes. The CDR3 coding sequence is TGTGCCAGCAGCTCTACTAGGCTAAAAAACATTCAGTACTTC. Protein sequence: CASSSTRLKNIQYF.